The 30 T cell receptor beta chains listed next were all sequenced from one sample in a study of molecular identifiers for immune sequencing clone quantification. Using its own MiXCR run on the PCR reads, TCRdb lists one record per CDR3 protein. Of hundreds of thousands of distinct CDR3 sequences listed, 25% are singletons. Sample: naive CD8+ T cells from blood, with Jurkat cell RNA spiked in. The subset was: FACS-sorted CD8+CD4-CCR7+CD45RA+ naive T cells. Source of these receptors: a human donor in good health. Some libraries in this study had Jurkat cell RNA spiked in.

V gene TRBV5-1 combines with J gene TRBJ2-1; D may be TRBD1 or TRBD2 (5 bases each). Deletions cut 3 bases from V and 6 bases from J, with 16 bases between. CDR1 is SGHRS and CDR2 is YFSETQ in the germline V gene. This CDR3 contains 15 residues. The CDR3: CASSYSGTHPNEQFF. CDR3 DNA: TGCGCCAGCAGCTACTCCGGGACCCATCCCAATGAGCAGTTCTTC.

A word on this clonotype: The junction departs from the called germline gene at one end, perhaps through a read error. The rearrangement uses TRBV7-6 and TRBJ2-3; tentatively, D is TRBD2 (5 bases). This CDR3 contains 16 residues. Germline V gives CDR1 SGHVS, CDR2 FNYEAQ. The CDR3 spells CASGLEEVRRTDTQYF. Written as DNA, the CDR3 is TGTGCCAGCGGCTTAGAGGAGGTCCGGAGGACAGATACGCAGTATTTT.

This clonotype occurred many times. V usage is TRBV19 and J usage is TRBJ2-5; 12 nucleotides line up with TRBD2. Germline loops: CDR1 LNHDA, CDR2 SQIVND (reference sequence). Trimming removed 3 bases from V and 3 bases from J; junction bases left unmatched: 5. The CDR3 has 16 amino acids. CDR3 loop: CASSMTSGGAKETQYF. The CDR3 region has the DNA TGTGCCAGTAGTATGACTAGCGGGGGAGCGAAAGAGACCCAGTACTTC.

The sample holds a few counts of this clonotype. The chain links TRBV4-3 to TRBJ2-7; D is possibly TRBD2 (7 bases). Germline V gene data show CDR1 as LGHNA and CDR2 as YSLEER. Between the trimmed V and J ends, which lost 0 bases and 4 bases, there was a span of 13 bases. CDR3 length: 15 amino acids. DNA of the CDR3: TGCGCCAGCAGCCAAGACGTGGGGGGGCTGTACGAGCAGTACTTC. It is translated as CASSQDVGGLYEQYF.

Comment on this clonotype: With a much larger clone just one base away, this may be a read error. This chain connects TRBV12-3 or TRBV12-4 to TRBJ2-2, with D perhaps TRBD1 (6 bases). CDR3 length equals 14 residues. The CDR3 is CASILGGPTGELFF. CDR3 coding DNA: TGTGCCAGCATTTTAGGGGGACCTACCGGGGAGCTGTTTTTT.

The genes are TRBV27 and TRBJ1-3; D gene uncertain. The CDR3 totals 16 residues. Germline V gene lookup returns CDR1 MNHEY and CDR2 SMNVEV (reference sequence). The V end lost 5 bases, the J end lost 2 bases, and 16 bases lay between the germline ends. The CDR3 DNA reads TGTGCCAGCAGTCCCAATCCGGGGATAACTGGAAACACCATATATTTT. This sequence encodes CASSPNPGITGNTIYF.

This clonotype was observed a few times. The chain recombines TRBV20-1 with TRBJ2-5; D may match TRBD1 or TRBD2 (5 bases each). Trimming pared 5 bases from V and 1 base from J, leaving 11 bases between. The CDR3 is 13 residues long. CDR1 is DFQATT, CDR2 SNEGSKA, per germline (reference sequence). CDR3 bases: TGCAGTGCTCCTGGGGCGGGCCAAGAGACCCAGTACTTC. This codes for CSAPGAGQETQYF.

This clonotype turned up a few times. The genes are TRBV7-8 and TRBJ1-2; D ambiguous. V shed 1 base and J shed 2 bases, with 11 bases lying between them. The CDR3 sequence is 15 residues long. The germline V gene encodes CDR1 SGHVS and CDR2 FQNEAQ. The chain's CDR3 is CASSLDGEGNYGYTF. The CDR3 nucleotides read TGTGCCAGCAGCTTAGACGGGGAAGGGAACTATGGCTACACCTTC.

CDR3 residues: CASSALTARGETQYF. DNA for the CDR3: TGCGCCAGCAGCGCTTTGACAGCCCGGGGAGAGACCCAGTACTTC. The chain combines TRBV5-1 with TRBJ2-5; TRBD1 or TRBD2 may be the D gene (5 bases each). Trimming removed 4 bases from V and 4 bases from J, with 17 bases in between. This CDR3 is 15 amino acids long. In germline, CDR1 is SGHRS, CDR2 YFSETQ.

This clonotype has just a few counts. The chain has TRBV4-3 and TRBJ2-3; 11 bases are a match to TRBD1. CDR3 length: 18 residues. The trim removed 1 base at V and 3 bases at J, leaving 9 bases unmatched. Germline V gene sequence: CDR1 LGHNA, CDR2 YSLEER. The CDR3 here is CASSQAFGQGATTDTQYF. CDR3 nucleotide sequence: TGCGCCAGCAGCCAAGCGTTCGGACAGGGGGCAACTACAGATACGCAGTATTTT.

This chain uses TRBV12-3 or TRBV12-4 with TRBJ2-7; D unresolved. V was clipped by 0 bases and J by 4 bases, with 10 bases between them. The CDR3 spans 14 residues. DNA of the CDR3: TGTGCCAGCAGTTTAGCACATACAGAGTACGAGCAGTACTTC. Encoded protein: CASSLAHTEYEQYF.

The gene calls are TRBV12-3 or TRBV12-4 and TRBJ1-5; possibly TRBD1 for D (6 bases). The V and J ends lost 4 bases and 3 bases respectively, with 13 bases between them. CDR3 length: 15 residues. The CDR3 bases are TGTGCCAGCAGTTCGACAGGAGCCCCCAATCAGCCCCAGCATTTT. It translates to CASSSTGAPNQPQHF.

This clonotype was counted at least ten times. This chain uses TRBV20-1 with TRBJ2-5; TRBD1 matches at 7 bases. The germline CDR1 and CDR2 sequences are DFQATT and SNEGSKA (reference sequence). With V trimmed by 3 bases and J by 1 base, 2 bases remained unmatched. The CDR3 runs to 13 residues. The DNA of the CDR3 is TGCAGTGCTAGTACAGGGGTCCAAGAGACCCAGTACTTC. Translation gives CSASTGVQETQYF.

This clonotype was counted many times. V usage is TRBV7-2 and J usage is TRBJ2-7, with 9 bases aligning to TRBD1. J lost 3 bases, V lost 3 bases, and 9 bases had no gene match. Germline V gene sequence: CDR1 SGHTA, CDR2 FQGNSA. This CDR3 is built from 16 residues. The CDR3 protein is CASSFDTGTGSYEQYF. The CDR3 DNA sequence: TGTGCCAGCAGCTTCGACACCGGGACAGGGAGCTACGAGCAGTACTTC.

This clonotype has just a few counts. The chain recombines TRBV3-1 with TRBJ2-5; a weak D match, TRBD2 (6 bases). Trimming stripped 1 base from V and 5 bases from J, with 20 bases between. The CDR3 has 17 amino acids. Looked up from germline, CDR1 is LGHDT and CDR2 is YNNKEL (reference sequence). For the CDR3, the DNA is TGTGCCAGCAGCCAAGGGGGCCGACTAGGAGGAGTTGAGACCCAGTACTTC. The encoded protein is CASSQGGRLGGVETQYF.

This clonotype was found a few times. The chain combines TRBV28 with TRBJ2-7, with D perhaps being TRBD1 or TRBD2 (6 bases each). CDR3 size: 15 residues. Trimming left V 6 bases short and J 3 bases short, with 18 bases between. Germline assignment: CDR1 MDHEN and CDR2 SYDVKM. The CDR3 loop is CASSGIEGGLYEQYF. The CDR3 DNA reads as TGTGCCAGCAGCGGGATCGAGGGGGGCCTCTACGAGCAGTACTTC.

Regarding this clonotype: A clone one base away is much larger, so this may be a read error. The final CDR3 position lacks the conserved phenylalanine or tryptophan, pointing to a likely read error. The chain employs TRBV7-9 and TRBJ1-4; D unclear. The CDR3 loop spans 13 amino acids. Germline V CDR1 and CDR2: SEHNR, FQNEAQ (reference sequence). The V and J ends lost 7 bases and 6 bases respectively, with 12 bases between them. Here the CDR3 DNA reads TGTGCCAGCACCAGGACGTTCGATGAAAAACTGTTTTAT. The encoded protein is CASTRTFDEKLFY.

This clonotype was counted ten times or more. This chain uses TRBV7-9 with TRBJ2-7; 9 bases match TRBD2. The germline gives CDR1 SEHNR, CDR2 FQNEAQ (reference sequence). The CDR3 has 15 residues. J lost 4 bases, V lost 0 bases, and 4 bases had no gene match. The CDR3 is CASSLAASGKYEQYF. CDR3 in DNA: TGTGCCAGCAGCTTAGCGGCTAGCGGGAAGTACGAGCAGTACTTC.

Notes on this clonotype: Since a much larger clone is just one base distant, this may be a read error. The chain recombines TRBV24-1 with TRBJ2-3; 7 positions match TRBD1. CDR1 and CDR2 (germline): KGHDR, SFDVKD. This CDR3 region has 16 residues. The CDR3: CATSGLPRGRPDTQYF. The CDR3 DNA reads TGTGCCACCAGTGGTTTGCCTAGGGGGCGGCCAGATACGCAGTATTTT.

About this clonotype: One end of the junction does not line up with germline, which may come from a read error. V gene TRBV6-2 or TRBV6-3 combines with J gene TRBJ1-1, with TRBD1 as a possible D gene (6 bases). The germline V gene has CDR1 MNHEY and CDR2 SVGEGT. The CDR3 runs 14 residues. The CDR3 DNA follows: TGTGCCCGCAGTTGGACAGATACAAACCCTGAAGCTTTCTTT. This encodes CARSWTDTNPEAFF.

To note about this clonotype: Just one base apart from a much larger clone, this may be a read error. No conserved phenylalanine or tryptophan is present at the end of the CDR3, so a read error is the likely explanation. CDR3 sequence: CASSLAEYRGSGANVLTS. The CDR3 coding sequence is TGTGCCAGCAGCTTGGCCGAATACAGGGGGTCTGGGGCCAACGTCCTGACTTCC. J is TRBJ2-6 and V is TRBV5-3, with TRBD1 matching over 8 bases. TRBV5-3 is sorted into the ORF group, with uncertain function. The CDR3 totals 18 residues.

This clonotype appeared many times. The chain recombines TRBV13 with TRBJ2-5; TRBD1 agrees at 7 bases. The germline V gene encodes CDR1 PRHDT and CDR2 FYEKMQ (reference sequence). The CDR3 totals 14 residues. Trimming cost V 5 bases and J 5 bases; bases outside gene matches: 8. CDR3: CASSGNAGGETQYF. As DNA, the CDR3 is TGTGCCAGCAGCGGAAACGCAGGGGGTGAGACCCAGTACTTC.

This clonotype was picked up a small number of times. No conserved phenylalanine or tryptophan is present at the end of the CDR3, so a read error is the likely explanation. The rearrangement uses TRBV27 and TRBJ2-6; D is undetermined. The CDR3 spans 15 residues. Per germline, CDR1 MNHEY and CDR2 SMNVEV (reference sequence). V was cut by 5 bases and J by 1 base, with 9 bases left in between. The CDR3 nucleotides read TGTGCCAGCAGTCCACGGTTTTCTGGGGCCAACGTCCTGACTCTC. Translated, it gives CASSPRFSGANVLTL.

This clonotype came up a few times. The rearrangement uses TRBV5-8 and TRBJ2-2; D gene uncertain. The V gene lost 3 bases and the J gene lost 2 bases, with 8 bases spanning the gap. The CDR3 covers 14 residues. Germline V gene lookup returns CDR1 SGHTS and CDR2 YDEGEE. The chain's CDR3 is CASSWTDNTGELFF. CDR3 sequence (DNA): TGTGCCAGCAGCTGGACGGACAACACCGGGGAGCTGTTTTTT.

This rearrangement joins TRBV20-1 to TRBJ2-5; D is possibly TRBD1 (5 bases). Germline V lookup: CDR1 DFQATT, CDR2 SNEGSKA (reference sequence). Between the trimmed V and J ends, which lost 2 bases and 5 bases, there was a span of 12 bases. This CDR3 has 13 amino acids. CDR3 in amino acids: CSARRQGEETQYF. In DNA, the CDR3 is TGCAGTGCTAGACGGCAGGGTGAGGAGACCCAGTACTTC.

This clonotype has ten or more counts. V is TRBV12-5 and J is TRBJ2-7; D is unclear. Trimming pared 1 base from V and 3 bases from J, leaving 7 bases between. The CDR3 has 13 residues. From germline, CDR1 is LGHNT and CDR2 FRNRAP. The CDR3 protein is CASGLGSYYEQYF. In nucleotides, the CDR3 is TGTGCTAGTGGTTTGGGGAGCTACTACGAGCAGTACTTC.

The chain combines TRBV19 with TRBJ2-3; D is undetermined. This CDR3 is 13 amino acids long. Germline loops: CDR1 LNHDA, CDR2 SQIVND (reference sequence). Trimming stripped 6 bases from V and 2 bases from J, with 9 bases between. The CDR3 DNA sequence: TGTGCCAGTAGCCGGCGAGACACAGATACGCAGTATTTT. This translates into CASSRRDTDTQYF.

This clonotype was recorded at least ten times. J is TRBJ2-7 and V is TRBV4-3; 10 bases are shared with TRBD1. Germline loops: CDR1 LGHNA, CDR2 YSLEER. With 0 bases clipped from V and 3 bases from J, the junction kept 2 bases outside the gene matches. The CDR3 covers 15 residues. CDR3 bases: TGCGCCAGCAGCCAAGACCGGACAGGGGGCTACGAGCAGTACTTC. Protein sequence: CASSQDRTGGYEQYF.

The genes are TRBV14 and TRBJ1-1; D is perhaps TRBD1 (6 bases). Germline CDR1 and CDR2: SGHDN and FVKESK. V was shortened by 1 base and J by 1 base, with 13 bases between the two germline ends. The CDR3 sequence is 16 residues long. CDR3: CASSQVQGSGNTEAFF. DNA for the CDR3: TGTGCCAGCAGCCAAGTACAGGGTTCGGGGAACACTGAAGCTTTCTTT.

Points on this clonotype: It may be a read error: a sequence one base away is much more abundant. The rearrangement links TRBV7-9 to TRBJ2-3; TRBD1 matches 7 bases. The V and J ends lost 4 bases and 4 bases, in that order; junction bases with no gene match: 11. Germline V gene lookup returns CDR1 SEHNR and CDR2 FQNEAQ (reference sequence). There are 16 residues in the CDR3. CDR3 bases: TGTGCCAGCAGCTCACCCGGGACAGAGAACCCAGATACGCAGTATTTT. Amino acid sequence: CASSSPGTENPDTQYF. The full variable domain, in which reference TRBV7-9 and TRBJ2-3 provide the parts outside the CDR3, is DTGVSQNPRHKITKRGQNVTFRCDPISEHNRLYWYRQTLGQGPEFLTYFQNEAQLEKSRLLSDRFSAERPKGSFSTLEIQRTEQGDSAMYLCASSSPGTENPDTQYFGPGTRLTVL.